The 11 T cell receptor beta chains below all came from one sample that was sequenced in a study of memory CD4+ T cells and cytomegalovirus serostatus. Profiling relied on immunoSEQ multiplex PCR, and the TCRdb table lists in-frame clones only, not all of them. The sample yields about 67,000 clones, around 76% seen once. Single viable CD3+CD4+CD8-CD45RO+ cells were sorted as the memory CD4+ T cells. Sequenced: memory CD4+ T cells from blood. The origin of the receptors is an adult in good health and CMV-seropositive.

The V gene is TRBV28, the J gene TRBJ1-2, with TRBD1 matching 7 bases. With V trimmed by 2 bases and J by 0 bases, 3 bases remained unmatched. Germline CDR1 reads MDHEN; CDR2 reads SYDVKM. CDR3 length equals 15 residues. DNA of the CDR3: TGTGCCAGCAGTTTAGGGACAGCAACTAACTATGGCTACACCTTC. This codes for CASSLGTATNYGYTF.

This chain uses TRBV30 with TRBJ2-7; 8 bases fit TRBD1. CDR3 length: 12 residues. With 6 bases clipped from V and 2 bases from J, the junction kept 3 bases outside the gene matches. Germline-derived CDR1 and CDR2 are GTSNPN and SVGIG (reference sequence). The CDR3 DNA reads TGTGCCTGTTCCAGGGGGCCCTACGAGCAGTACTTC. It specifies CACSRGPYEQYF.

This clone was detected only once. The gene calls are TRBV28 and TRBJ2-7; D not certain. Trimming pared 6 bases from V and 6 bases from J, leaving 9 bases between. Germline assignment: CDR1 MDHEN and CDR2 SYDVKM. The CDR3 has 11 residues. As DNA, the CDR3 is TGTGCCAGCAGCCCGTCAATCGAGCAGTACTTC. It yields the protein CASSPSIEQYF. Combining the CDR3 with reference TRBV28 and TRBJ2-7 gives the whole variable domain DVKVTQSSRYLVKRTGEKVFLECVQDMDHENMFWYRQDPGLGLRLIYFSYDVKMKEKGDIPEGYSVSREKKERFSLILESASTNQTSMYLCASSPSIEQYFGPGTRLTVT.

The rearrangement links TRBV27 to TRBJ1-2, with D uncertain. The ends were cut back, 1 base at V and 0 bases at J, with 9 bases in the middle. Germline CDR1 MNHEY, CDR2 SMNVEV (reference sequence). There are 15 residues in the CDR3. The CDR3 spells CASSLLVGSNYGYTF. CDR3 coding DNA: TGTGCCAGCAGTTTATTAGTCGGCTCTAACTATGGCTACACCTTC.

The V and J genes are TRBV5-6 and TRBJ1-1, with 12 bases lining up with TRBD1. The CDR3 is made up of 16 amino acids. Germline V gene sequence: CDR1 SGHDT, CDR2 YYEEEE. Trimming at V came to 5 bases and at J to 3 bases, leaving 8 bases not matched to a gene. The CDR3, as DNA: TGTGCCAGCAGATATGGGACAGGGGGCCGGGACACTGAAGCTTTCTTT. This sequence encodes CASRYGTGGRDTEAFF.

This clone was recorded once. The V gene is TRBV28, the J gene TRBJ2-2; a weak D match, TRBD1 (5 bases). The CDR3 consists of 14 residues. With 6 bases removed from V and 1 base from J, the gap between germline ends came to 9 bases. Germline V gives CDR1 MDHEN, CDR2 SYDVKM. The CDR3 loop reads CASRPGQNTGELFF. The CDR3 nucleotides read TGTGCCAGCAGACCCGGACAGAACACCGGGGAGCTGTTTTTT.

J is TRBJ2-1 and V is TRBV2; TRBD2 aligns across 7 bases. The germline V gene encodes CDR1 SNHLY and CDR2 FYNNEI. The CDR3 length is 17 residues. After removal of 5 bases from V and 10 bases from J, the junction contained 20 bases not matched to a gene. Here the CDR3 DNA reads TGTGCCAGCAGTCCCATCGCCTTGGCGGGAGTGAGGAAAGAGCAGTTCTTC. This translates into CASSPIALAGVRKEQFF.

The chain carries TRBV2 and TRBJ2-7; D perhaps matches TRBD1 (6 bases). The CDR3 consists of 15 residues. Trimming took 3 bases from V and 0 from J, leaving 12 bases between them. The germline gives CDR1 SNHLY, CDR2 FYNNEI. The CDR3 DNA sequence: TGTGCCAGCAGTGATGTAACAGGGAGCTCCTACGAGCAGTACTTC. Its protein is CASSDVTGSSYEQYF.

CDR3 loop: CASKFYGGSYEQYF. CDR3 nucleotide sequence: TGTGCCAGCAAGTTCTACGGCGGGAGCTACGAGCAGTACTTC. The V and J genes are TRBV6-5 and TRBJ2-7, with 7 bases aligning to TRBD2. This CDR3 has 14 amino acids. Germline V CDR1 and CDR2: MNHEY, SVGAGI. J lost 3 bases, V lost 7 bases, and 9 bases had no gene match.

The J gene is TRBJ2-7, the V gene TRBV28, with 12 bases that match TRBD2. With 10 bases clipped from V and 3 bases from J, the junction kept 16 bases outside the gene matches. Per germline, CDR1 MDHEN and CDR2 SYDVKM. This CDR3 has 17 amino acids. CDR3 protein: CATLFRLAGGKGYEQYF. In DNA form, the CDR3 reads TGTGCCACCCTGTTTAGGCTAGCGGGAGGGAAGGGCTACGAGCAGTACTTC.

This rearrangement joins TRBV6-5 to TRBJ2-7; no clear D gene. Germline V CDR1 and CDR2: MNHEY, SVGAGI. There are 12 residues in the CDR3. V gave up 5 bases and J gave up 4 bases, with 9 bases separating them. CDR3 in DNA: TGTGCCAGCAGTCCTACAGAATACGAGCAGTACTTC. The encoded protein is CASSPTEYEQYF.